This is a list of T cell receptor beta chains from one sample in a study of regulatory T cells in long-lasting Graves disease. TCRdb fed the multiplex PCR reads into MiXCR, producing one record per CDR3 protein. There are about 470,000 distinct CDR3 sequences in the sample; 15% occur only once, and approximately 16% lies in the top ten. In addition, the sample was reused for a study of T cells in Graves' hyperthyroidism and ophthalmopathy.

The sequences come from peripheral blood mononuclear cells (PBMCs), collected at new diagnosis, from a patient treated with antithyroid drugs. These receptors all come from a woman in her twenties or thirties with Graves disease. Each CDR3 is given without its conserved first and last residue. Each record gives: D gene, clone size, V gene, J gene, CDR3 protein. The D gene is left open where the match is weak. Only some rows state a clone size, as once, few, many or a class for expanded clones.

D gene: .
clone size: .
V gene: TRBV20-1
J gene: TRBJ2-7
CDR3 protein: SSLGGSSYEQY

D gene: TRBD1
clone size: .
V gene: TRBV6-4
J gene: TRBJ1-1
CDR3 protein: ASSDRQGDYTEAF

D gene: .
clone size: many
V gene: TRBV11-3
J gene: TRBJ2-7
CDR3 protein: ASRPTKGSMDEQY

D gene: .
clone size: few
V gene: TRBV12-3/TRBV12-4
J gene: TRBJ2-2
CDR3 protein: ASSPGAAGELF

D gene: TRBD1
clone size: many
V gene: TRBV30
J gene: TRBJ1-6
CDR3 protein: AWSLGTGGNNSPLH

D gene: .
clone size: .
V gene: TRBV4-2
J gene: TRBJ2-7
CDR3 protein: ASSQAGREKYEQY

D gene: .
clone size: many
V gene: TRBV5-1
J gene: TRBJ2-1
CDR3 protein: ASSLEPGNYNEQF

D gene: .
clone size: many
V gene: TRBV12-3/TRBV12-4
J gene: TRBJ2-7
CDR3 protein: ASTLGGYSYEQY

D gene: TRBD2
clone size: .
V gene: TRBV9
J gene: TRBJ2-1
CDR3 protein: ASSAPGLAGVSEQF

D gene: .
clone size: .
V gene: TRBV20-1
J gene: TRBJ1-5
CDR3 protein: SATYGGGQPQH

D gene: .
clone size: many
V gene: TRBV12-3/TRBV12-4
J gene: TRBJ2-1
CDR3 protein: ASTLFRERANEQF

D gene: .
clone size: many
V gene: TRBV5-1
J gene: TRBJ2-5
CDR3 protein: ASSLDQETQY

D gene: .
clone size: many
V gene: TRBV24-1
J gene: TRBJ1-5
CDR3 protein: ATSDLGEKNQPQH

D gene: .
clone size: few
V gene: TRBV25-1
J gene: TRBJ2-3
CDR3 protein: ASSGRRPLDTQY

D gene: .
clone size: many
V gene: TRBV5-6
J gene: TRBJ1-1
CDR3 protein: ASSLWGGRTEAF

D gene: TRBD2
clone size: many
V gene: TRBV29-1
J gene: TRBJ2-1
CDR3 protein: SVARPSGIWDEQF

D gene: .
clone size: few
V gene: TRBV4-1
J gene: TRBJ1-1
CDR3 protein: ASSQGYQRGNTEAF

D gene: .
clone size: many
V gene: TRBV11-2
J gene: TRBJ2-7
CDR3 protein: ASSAWIYEQY

D gene: .
clone size: few
V gene: TRBV19
J gene: TRBJ1-1
CDR3 protein: ASNMPGRERTEAF

D gene: .
clone size: many
V gene: TRBV7-3
J gene: TRBJ1-2
CDR3 protein: ASSLRGQSPI

D gene: .
clone size: many
V gene: TRBV11-1
J gene: TRBJ2-7
CDR3 protein: ASSPRGSGYEQY

D gene: .
clone size: .
V gene: TRBV12-3/TRBV12-4
J gene: TRBJ1-3
CDR3 protein: ASSLPGVSGNTIY

D gene: TRBD1
clone size: few
V gene: TRBV25-1
J gene: TRBJ1-1
CDR3 protein: ASSRRTGVFSEAF

D gene: .
clone size: .
V gene: TRBV10-3
J gene: TRBJ1-1
CDR3 protein: AISVLEAGRNAEAF

D gene: .
clone size: .
V gene: TRBV9
J gene: TRBJ2-1
CDR3 protein: ASSVGSLNNEQF

D gene: .
clone size: once
V gene: TRBV4-1
J gene: TRBJ1-2
CDR3 protein: ASSQVQGGGYT

D gene: .
clone size: many
V gene: TRBV12-3/TRBV12-4
J gene: TRBJ2-1
CDR3 protein: ASSLVRGAGEQF

D gene: TRBD2
clone size: many
V gene: TRBV20-1
J gene: TRBJ2-3
CDR3 protein: SAFPGLAQLTDTQY

D gene: TRBD1
clone size: many
V gene: TRBV28
J gene: TRBJ2-7
CDR3 protein: ASSSSHPGGGDEQY

D gene: TRBD2
clone size: few
V gene: TRBV28
J gene: TRBJ2-3
CDR3 protein: ASSSVGTSGYTDTQY

D gene: TRBD1
clone size: many
V gene: TRBV7-3
J gene: TRBJ2-7
CDR3 protein: ASSFDRGDEQY

D gene: TRBD2
clone size: .
V gene: TRBV29-1
J gene: TRBJ2-1
CDR3 protein: SVELAGGYNEQF

D gene: .
clone size: .
V gene: TRBV27
J gene: TRBJ1-5
CDR3 protein: ASRPQH

D gene: TRBD2
clone size: many
V gene: TRBV27
J gene: TRBJ2-1
CDR3 protein: ASSSGTSWYNEQF

D gene: .
clone size: .
V gene: TRBV12-3/TRBV12-4
J gene: TRBJ2-2
CDR3 protein: ASRVGQAGGEPF

D gene: TRBD1
clone size: .
V gene: TRBV7-9
J gene: TRBJ2-5
CDR3 protein: ASSLVRGPTPQTQY

D gene: .
clone size: few
V gene: TRBV6-6
J gene: TRBJ1-5
CDR3 protein: ASSYSSGDNQPQH

D gene: .
clone size: many
V gene: TRBV7-2
J gene: TRBJ1-1
CDR3 protein: ASSLVRLTEAF

D gene: .
clone size: many
V gene: TRBV5-1
J gene: TRBJ2-7
CDR3 protein: ASSLGHLEPYEQY

D gene: TRBD1
clone size: few
V gene: TRBV7-6
J gene: TRBJ2-5
CDR3 protein: ASSLAGQGAAETQY

D gene: TRBD1
clone size: many
V gene: TRBV24-1
J gene: TRBJ2-2
CDR3 protein: ATRDTGDTGELF

D gene: TRBD1
clone size: few
V gene: TRBV9
J gene: TRBJ2-7
CDR3 protein: ASSDRDRGNEQY

D gene: .
clone size: many
V gene: TRBV20-1
J gene: TRBJ1-1
CDR3 protein: SARAPQRVVAF

D gene: .
clone size: many
V gene: TRBV5-1
J gene: TRBJ2-7
CDR3 protein: ASRTSTYEQY

D gene: TRBD2
clone size: .
V gene: TRBV30
J gene: TRBJ2-5
CDR3 protein: AWFSGSAGETQY

D gene: .
clone size: once
V gene: TRBV30
J gene: TRBJ1-1
CDR3 protein: AWIWAASGGEAF